This T cell receptor (beta chain) appears in the sequencing data of a study of blood T cell repertoires in COVID-19 (dated by TCRdb to between 2020 and 2021). Concerning the study at large: The collaborator samples originated in the United States, Italy and Spain and spanned the acute and convalescent phases of COVID-19. Subjects who had been exposed to COVID-19, were actively infected with it, or had recovered from it provided the deeply sampled blood TCRbeta repertoires that made up the dataset. Where available, HLA class I and class II types were obtained from metadata supplied by the sample provider rather than from assay-based typing. Nearly every sample came with metadata listing a de-identified subject ID, COVID-19 status, age in years and sex. The material from the prospective study consisted of cDNA or gDNA derived from T cells, B-cell-depleted T cells, or PBMCs. A freely available public database, intended as a resource for researchers studying the immune response to SARS-CoV-2, is where the repertoires were released. Samples came from the ongoing ImmuneRACE study (first 160 participants) plus 1,254 subjects from 6 global collaborators. Beyond this particular receptor, the publication reports: The quantity of clinical and demographic metadata differed by source and by participant and was supplied without curation.

A word on this clone: Its antigen remains undetermined. Base quality data are lacking; no much larger clone is found one base away.

CDR1 and CDR2 (SGHRS, YFSETQ) derive from the germline V gene. From the cysteine up to the phenylalanine, the CDR3 has a length of 16 residues. Left in the record is the CDR3 DNA by itself, 48 bases read in frame from the first base. V loses 6 bases at its end and J loses 9 bases; junction bases beyond the gene matches: 18. Participants in the prospective study were enrolled through a virtual design, were aged roughly 18 to 100 years, and lived in roughly 25 United States geographic areas. In the prospective study, participants were assigned to cohorts based on the clinical history participants reported in a screening survey and a study questionnaire. Exposed participants had been in contact with someone with a PCR-confirmed or clinician-diagnosed COVID-19 case within 2 weeks of study entry. Each participant in the prospective study had whole blood, serum and a nasopharyngeal or oropharyngeal swab collected by mobile phlebotomists. Participants in the prospective study had the option to provide additional blood draws and questionnaires over a 2-month period. Blood samples from the prospective study were shipped frozen or at room temperature prior to DNA extraction.

TCRbeta CDR3 regions were amplified from genomic DNA using the immunoSEQ Assay, a bias-controlled multiplex PCR. The published analysis was carried out like this. Within the assay, amplification of reference gene primers was used to estimate how many nucleated cells each sample contained. Sequence reads were collapsed and filtered to measure the absolute abundance of every unique TCRbeta CDR3 rearrangement. For each sample, productive Simpson clonality was calculated by taking the square root of Simpson's diversity index across productive rearrangements. As stored in TCRdb, this immuneACCESS dataset retains in-frame rearrangements with V and J assigned. A fraction of the clones does not appear; measured against another copy, unresolved V genes explain less than half of the discrepancy, and the remainder lacks a known reason. V and J calls and clone size are those listed in that table; D and trimming were worked out from the DNA. Present in this sample are fewer than 250,000 clones, over 80% of which were seen just once. Of the sample, 3% to 3.5% is held by the ten largest clones.

The specimen was PBMCs or T cells enriched from blood (not recorded which). The sequence was collected from a young woman who had been exposed to COVID-19. This chain is built from TRBV5-1 and TRBJ2-3, and TRBD2 matches 8 of the central bases. The CDR3 region reads CASTLLSGGAPGTQYF. The nucleotides read TGCGCCAGCACCCTCTTATCCGGGGGGGCCCCGGGGACGCAGTATTTT.